This paragraph reports one T cell receptor (beta chain). The target antigen is unknown. The data were obtained in a study of Ad26.COV2.S vaccination and SARS-CoV-2 variants. Repertoires were generated with immunoSEQ multiplex PCR, while TCRdb's copy carries only in-frame clones and drops some. The data contain about 680,000 clones, roughly 90% of them singletons. Notes on the study in general: Responses of T cells in total may have been underestimated by the TCR breadth and depth analyses.

Treatment indicated: about 20 received Ad26.COV2.S at low or high dose, single or two shots; 5 received placebo; per-sample allocation not given. Samples came from day 63 after the first vaccine or placebo injection. An adult of 18-55 years in Boston served as donor. The sample consisted of peripheral blood, taken in a trial of Ad26.COV2.S vaccine versus placebo. This TCR derives from a person between 18 and 65 years old who received the Ad26.COV2.S COVID-19 vaccine or a placebo.

The CDR3 DNA reads TGTGCCAGCAGTCCCCCTTACCGGGGTGAGAAGACCCAGTACTTC. This gives the protein CASSPPYRGEKTQYF. The chain is built from TRBV25-1 and TRBJ2-5; TRBD2 might be the D (5 bases). CDR1 and CDR2 from the germline V gene are MGHDK and SYGVNS. The CDR3 has 15 amino acids. Trimming left V 5 bases short and J 6 bases short, with 19 bases between.